Listed below are T cell receptor beta chains from one sample, sequenced in a study of blood T cell repertoires in COVID-19. Measured with immunoSEQ multiplex PCR; TCRdb has only the in-frame clones, and not every one. The sample carries approximately 250,000 clones, 88% recorded once. The sample consisted of PBMCs or T cells enriched from blood (not recorded which). The receptors here all came from a woman in her forties with acute COVID-19. The CDR3 runs from the conserved cysteine through the conserved F or W. D genes are given only for firm matches. Some rows have no size entry. The others give once, few or many, or a class for an expanded clone.

cdr3_length j_call clone_size d_call v_call cdr3_nt cdr3_aa
16 TRBJ1-2 once - TRBV19 TGTGCCAGTAGTATAGCGTCCTCCGGGGCTAACTATGGCTACACCTTC CASSIASSGANYGYTF
14 TRBJ2-3 - - TRBV5-1 TGCGCCAGCAGCTTGAACCAGGGCCAAGATACGCAGTATTTT CASSLNQGQDTQYF
15 TRBJ2-3 - TRBD2 TRBV7-2 TGTGCCAGCAGATTAGCGGGGGCCGGGACAGATACGCAGTATTTT CASRLAGAGTDTQYF
13 TRBJ2-1 - - TRBV7-2 TGTGCCAGCAGCTTAGCGCGAGACAATGAGCAGTTCTTC CASSLARDNEQFF
14 TRBJ1-2 few - TRBV5-5 TGTGCCAGCAACCGGTATTCCGGGAACTATGGCTACACCTTC CASNRYSGNYGYTF
15 TRBJ1-2 - TRBD1 TRBV4-3 TGCGCCAGCAGCCAAGAACAGGGGATCTACTATGGCTACACCTTC CASSQEQGIYYGYTF
15 TRBJ1-5 - TRBD1 TRBV9 TGTGCCAGCAGCGGGCGGACAGGGGGCGTTCAGCCCCAGCATTTT CASSGRTGGVQPQHF
15 TRBJ2-3 - - TRBV6-6 TGTGCCAGCAGGGAGGGGAGTTTAGGCACAGATACGCAGTATTTT CASREGSLGTDTQYF
14 TRBJ2-3 once - TRBV7-9 TGTGCCAGCAGCTTAACTGCGGGCACAGATACGCAGTATTTT CASSLTAGTDTQYF
13 TRBJ1-2 - - TRBV25-1 TGTGCCAGCAGTGAATTACGAGGGCGGGGCTACACCTTC CASSELRGRGYTF
16 TRBJ2-7 - - TRBV6-5 TGTGCCAGCAGTTACTCAGGAAACCGGGGCTCCTACGAGCAGTACTTC CASSYSGNRGSYEQYF
16 TRBJ2-7 - TRBD2 TRBV4-1 TGCGCCAGCAGCCAAGTAGCGGGGGGGTATGCCTACGAGCAGTACTTC CASSQVAGGYAYEQYF
14 TRBJ2-5 - TRBD1 TRBV7-2 TGTGCCAGCGGCCGGACAGGGGTAGGGGAGACCCAGTACTTC CASGRTGVGETQYF
12 TRBJ2-1 once - TRBV12-3/TRBV12-4 TGTGCCAGCAGTTTTGATCGCGATGAGCAGTTCTTC CASSFDRDEQFF
15 TRBJ2-4 - TRBD1 TRBV19 TGTGCCAGCAATCGGGACAGGGATGGCGGAAACATTCAGTACTTC CASNRDRDGGNIQYF
13 TRBJ1-5 - TRBD1 TRBV5-4 TGTGCCAGCAGCTCCGGGACAGATCAGCCCCAGCATTTT CASSSGTDQPQHF
16 TRBJ2-1 - TRBD1 TRBV5-4 TGTGCCAGCAGGCCCGGACAGGGTATCTCCTACAATGAGCAGTTCTTC CASRPGQGISYNEQFF
15 TRBJ2-5 once TRBD1 TRBV7-9 TGTGCCAGCAGCGCCGCGGACAGGGGTTTGGAGACCCAGTACTTC CASSAADRGLETQYF
13 TRBJ1-2 - - TRBV9 TGTGCCAGCAGCGTAGCAGGGTCCCTTGGCTACACCTTC CASSVAGSLGYTF
15 TRBJ2-5 - TRBD1 TRBV4-1 TGCGCCAGCAGCCAACCGACAGGGACCAAGGAGACCCAGTACTTC CASSQPTGTKETQYF
12 TRBJ1-1 - - TRBV19 TGTGCCAGTAGTATCGGGGTGACTGAAGCTTTCTTT CASSIGVTEAFF
13 TRBJ1-2 - - TRBV29-1 TGCAGCGTCCAAATCGACAGTAACTATGGCTACACCTTC CSVQIDSNYGYTF
15 TRBJ1-2 - TRBD1 TRBV4-3 TGCGCCAGCAGCCAGGGGGGACAGGGGAGCTATGGCTACACCTTC CASSQGGQGSYGYTF
18 TRBJ1-3 once TRBD1 TRBV4-3 TGCGCCAGCAGCCAAGGTCTGGGACAGGGGGCGCAAGGAAACACCATATATTTT CASSQGLGQGAQGNTIYF
15 TRBJ2-5 - TRBD1 TRBV30 TGTGCCTGGAGTGTATCAGGACAGGGAATAGATCCCCAGTACTTC CAWSVSGQGIDPQYF
15 TRBJ1-1 - TRBD1 TRBV6-5 TGTGCCAGCAGTTACTTGGACAGGCGGAACACTGAAGCTTTCTTT CASSYLDRRNTEAFF
18 TRBJ1-6 - TRBD1 TRBV4-2 TGTGCCAGCAGCCAAGATGTGGGACAGGGGGCGGAAAATTCACCCCTCCACTTT CASSQDVGQGAENSPLHF
18 TRBJ2-1 - - TRBV11-3 TGTGCCAGCAGCCTCCTGAGTCTAGATGTCCTCCGTTGGAATGAGCAGTTCTTC CASSLLSLDVLRWNEQFF
19 TRBJ2-6 few - TRBV5-1 TGCGCCAGCAGCTTGGCCACGGCAGGGCTGGCCTCTGGGGCCAACGTCCTGACTTTC CASSLATAGLASGANVLTF
13 TRBJ1-2 - - TRBV12-3/TRBV12-4 TGTGCCAGCAGTTACCGGGACACCTATGGCTACACCTTC CASSYRDTYGYTF
14 TRBJ1-2 once - TRBV6-2/TRBV6-3 TGTGCCAGCAGTTACTCAGGAGGGAGGAGTGGCTACACCTTC CASSYSGGRSGYTF
13 TRBJ1-5 - TRBD1 TRBV10-1 TGCGCCAGCTTTGGCCGACAGGGACAGCCCCAGCATTTT CASFGRQGQPQHF
15 TRBJ1-1 - - TRBV19 TGTGCCAGTAGTGGTTGGGGGCCCGGGCTCACTGAAGCTTTCTTT CASSGWGPGLTEAFF
13 TRBJ1-1 - TRBD1 TRBV7-2 TGTGCCAGCAGCCTCAGGACAGGGGGTGAAGCTTTCTTT CASSLRTGGEAFF
16 TRBJ1-6 - - TRBV5-4 TGTGCCAGCAGCTTGGTTGGACAGCCTGGTAATTCACCCCTCCACTTT CASSLVGQPGNSPLHF
14 TRBJ2-5 - TRBD1 TRBV11-2 TGTGCCAGCAGCTTGGGACAGGGGGCCGAGACCCAGTACTTC CASSLGQGAETQYF
12 TRBJ2-1 few - TRBV12-5 TGTGCTAGTGGTGTTTGGAGCCATGAGCAGTTCTTC CASGVWSHEQFF
17 TRBJ2-3 - TRBD2 TRBV19 TGTGCCAGTACTCCCCCGGGACTAGCGGGTAGCACAGATACGCAGTATTTT CASTPPGLAGSTDTQYF
16 TRBJ2-3 - TRBD2 TRBV10-3 TGTGCCATCAGTGGAGGGGAGGGAACGGAGACAGATACGCAGTATTTT CAISGGEGTETDTQYF
14 TRBJ1-6 - TRBD1 TRBV7-2 TGTGCCAGCAGCTTCCGACAGGGGAATTCACCCCTCCACTTT CASSFRQGNSPLHF
18 TRBJ2-4 - - TRBV27 TGTGCCAGCAGAGGGGCTATCGTCTCGCCCTTAGCCAAAAACATTCAGTACTTC CASRGAIVSPLAKNIQYF
17 TRBJ1-5 - TRBD1 TRBV19 TGTGCCAGTAGTATAAGGGGGACAGGGCTCGGCAATCAGCCCCAGCATTTT CASSIRGTGLGNQPQHF